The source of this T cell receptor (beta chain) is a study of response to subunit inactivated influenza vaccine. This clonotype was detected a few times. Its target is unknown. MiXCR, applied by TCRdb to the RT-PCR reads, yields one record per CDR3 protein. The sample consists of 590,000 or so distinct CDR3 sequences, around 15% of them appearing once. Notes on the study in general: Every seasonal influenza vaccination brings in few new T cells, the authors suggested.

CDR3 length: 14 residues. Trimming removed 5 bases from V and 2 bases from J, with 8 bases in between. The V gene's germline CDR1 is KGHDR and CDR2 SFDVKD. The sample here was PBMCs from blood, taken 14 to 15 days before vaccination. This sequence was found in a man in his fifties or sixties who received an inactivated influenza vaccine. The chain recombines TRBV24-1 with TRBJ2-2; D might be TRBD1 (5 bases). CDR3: CATSATANTGELFF. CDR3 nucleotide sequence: TGTGCCACCAGTGCGACAGCAAACACCGGGGAGCTGTTTTTT.